The 22 T cell receptor beta chains presented below share a single source sample, sequenced in a study of T cell responses to AZD1222 COVID-19 vaccine. The table came from immunoSEQ multiplex PCR; TCRdb's copy has only in-frame clones and leaves some out. The table has over 70,000 clones, approximately 88% seen once. Source: peripheral blood, taken on day 0 of AZD1222 vaccination. All receptors derive from an adult in good health.

This clone was counted between two and nine times. The chain carries TRBV19 and TRBJ2-7; tentatively, D is TRBD1 or TRBD2 (6 bases each). Germline CDR1 LNHDA, CDR2 SQIVND (reference sequence). V gave up 9 bases and J gave up 7 bases, with 13 bases separating them. The CDR3 totals 11 residues. In DNA, the CDR3 is TGTGCCAGCTCGGGGGCTCGGGAGCAGTACTTC. Translation: CASSGAREQYF. Full variable domain (outside the CDR3, taken from reference TRBV19 and TRBJ2-7): DGGITQSPKYLFRKEGQNVTLSCEQNLNHDAMYWYRQDPGQGLRLIYYSQIVNDFQKGDIAEGYSVSREKKESFPLTVTSAQKNPTAFYLCASSGAREQYFGPGTRLTVT.

J is TRBJ2-1 and V is TRBV5-5; 10 bases fit TRBD2. Germline trimming cut 1 base from V and 7 bases from J; bases unmatched to any gene: 5. The CDR3 totals 15 residues. Germline V gene data show CDR1 as SGHKS and CDR2 as YYEKEE (reference sequence). CDR3 DNA sequence: TGTGCCAGCAGCTTGTTTTTAGCGGGAGGAAATGAGCAGTTCTTC. Encoded protein: CASSLFLAGGNEQFF.

The CDR3 region is CASSQDGPYEQYF. For the CDR3, the DNA is TGCGCCAGCAGCCAGGACGGTCCCTACGAGCAGTACTTC. This chain joins TRBV5-1 and TRBJ2-7, with D hard to call. Germline V gene lookup returns CDR1 SGHRS and CDR2 YFSETQ. The CDR3 runs to 13 residues. Trimming removed 4 bases at V and 2 bases at J, with 10 bases between.

This clone appeared once. V and J are TRBV10-3 and TRBJ2-5; D remains ambiguous. V lost 6 bases, J lost 1 base, and 12 bases lay in between. Germline V CDR1 and CDR2: ENHRY, SYGVKD. This CDR3 region has 14 residues. CDR3 bases: TGTGCCATCAGACACAATGACGTCCAAGAGACCCAGTACTTC. Protein: CAIRHNDVQETQYF.

This clone has just a few counts. V is TRBV25-1 and J is TRBJ1-1; D gene ambiguous. The CDR3 has 13 residues. The V gene's germline CDR1 is MGHDK and CDR2 SYGVNS. Trimming removed 4 bases from V and 1 base from J, with 7 bases in between. The DNA of the CDR3 is TGTGCCAGCAGTGCGGGTCCGAACACTGAAGCTTTCTTT. Translation: CASSAGPNTEAFF.

The chain employs TRBV29-1 and TRBJ2-1, with 12 positions matching TRBD2. This CDR3 is 14 amino acids long. Germline V gene lookup returns CDR1 SQVTM and CDR2 ANQGSEA. Losses at the gene ends were 6 bases for V and 8 bases for J; bases not matched to a gene: 8. The CDR3 bases are TGCAGCGTAGATGGACTAGCGGGACTGGATGAGCAGTTCTTC. This gives the protein CSVDGLAGLDEQFF.

This chain joins TRBV2 and TRBJ1-5; the match to TRBD1 covers 8 bases. V was clipped by 4 bases and J by 6 bases; unmatched bases: 11. Per germline, CDR1 SNHLY and CDR2 FYNNEI. The CDR3 loop spans 16 amino acids. The CDR3 loop is CASSVGQGITGQPQHF. The CDR3 nucleotides are TGTGCCAGCAGTGTCGGACAGGGTATCACAGGTCAGCCCCAGCATTTT.

The gene calls are TRBV28 and TRBJ1-6, with TRBD1 identical over 7 bases. Germline values: CDR1 MDHEN, CDR2 SYDVKM. The trim removed 10 bases at V and 7 bases at J, leaving 7 bases unmatched. The CDR3 covers 13 residues. CDR3 residues: CATTDRVNSPLHF. DNA for the CDR3: TGTGCCACCACCGACAGGGTGAATTCACCCCTCCACTTT.

This clone was seen only once. The chain uses TRBV19 and TRBJ1-1; D uncertain. The ends were cut back, 4 bases at V and 1 base at J, with 13 bases in the middle. Germline loops: CDR1 LNHDA, CDR2 SQIVND (reference sequence). The CDR3 length is 15 residues. CDR3 sequence: CASSSTFAGNTEAFF. DNA for the CDR3: TGTGCCAGTAGTAGTACCTTTGCGGGGAACACTGAAGCTTTCTTT.

The rearrangement links TRBV9 to TRBJ1-4; D is unclear. V was trimmed by 0 bases and J by 5 bases, leaving 8 bases between them. Germline V gives CDR1 SGDLS, CDR2 YYNGEE. The CDR3 loop spans 14 amino acids. CDR3 region: CASSVGPPNEKLFF. Here the CDR3 DNA reads TGTGCCAGCAGCGTAGGCCCCCCGAATGAAAAACTGTTTTTT. Supplemented by reference TRBV9 and TRBJ1-4, the full variable domain reads DSGVTQTPKHLITATGQRVTLRCSPRSGDLSVYWYQQSLDQGLQFLIQYYNGEERAKGNILERFSAQQFPDLHSELNLSSLELGDSALYFCASSVGPPNEKLFFGSGTQLSVL.

The gene calls are TRBV9 and TRBJ2-5; D possibly corresponds to TRBD2 (6 bases). Trimming pared 0 bases from V and 5 bases from J, leaving 14 bases between. Per germline, CDR1 SGDLS and CDR2 YYNGEE. The CDR3 is made up of 15 amino acids. In nucleotides, the CDR3 is TGTGCCAGCAGCGTAGATAGCGGCCCTGAGGAGACCCAGTACTTC. Its protein product is CASSVDSGPEETQYF.

V and J are TRBV25-1 and TRBJ2-7, with TRBD1 matching over 10 bases. Trimming cost V 6 bases and J 2 bases; bases outside gene matches: 13. CDR1 MGHDK and CDR2 SYGVNS come from the germline V gene. The CDR3 loop spans 17 amino acids. In DNA form, the CDR3 reads TGTGCCAGCAGCTCATCCGGGACAGGGGACTGGGCCTACGAGCAGTACTTC. Translated, it gives CASSSSGTGDWAYEQYF.

This chain connects TRBV6-5 to TRBJ2-3, with D perhaps TRBD1 or TRBD2 (5 bases each). Germline V lookup: CDR1 MNHEY, CDR2 SVGAGI. The CDR3 sequence is 16 residues long. V gave up 2 bases and J gave up 0 bases, with 12 bases separating them. This CDR3 reads CASSYRGTMSTDTQYF. The CDR3 coding sequence is TGTGCCAGCAGTTACCGAGGGACGATGAGCACAGATACGCAGTATTTT.

The CDR3: CASTTSGNSYEQYF. The CDR3 DNA follows: TGTGCCAGCACGACTAGCGGGAACTCCTACGAGCAGTACTTC. The rearrangement joins TRBV28 to TRBJ2-7; 11 bases align to TRBD2. The CDR3 spans 14 residues. Germline trimming cut 7 bases from V and 0 bases from J; bases unmatched to any gene: 2. Germline V gene data show CDR1 as MDHEN and CDR2 as SYDVKM.

The chain is built from TRBV12-3 or TRBV12-4 and TRBJ2-5; 7 bases align to TRBD1. V shed 8 bases, J shed 4 bases, and the junction held 4 bases outside the gene matches. The CDR3 extends over 12 amino acids. CDR3 nucleotides: TGTGCCAGCGCCTACAGGGGAGAGACCCAGTACTTC. The encoded protein is CASAYRGETQYF.

The chain joins TRBV9 to TRBJ2-3, with a tentative D call TRBD2 (6 bases). Trimming took off 2 bases at V and 2 bases at J, with 12 bases between the two ends. This CDR3 comprises 15 residues. The germline V gene has CDR1 SGDLS and CDR2 YYNGEE. The CDR3 reads CASSVEWGDTDTQYF. The CDR3 DNA reads TGTGCCAGCAGCGTGGAGTGGGGGGACACAGATACGCAGTATTTT.

This clone was counted between two and nine times. The V gene is TRBV27, the J gene TRBJ1-6; D may be TRBD1 (5 bases). CDR3 length: 17 residues. Between the trimmed V and J ends, which lost 2 bases and 5 bases, there was a span of 16 bases. Germline CDR1 reads MNHEY; CDR2 reads SMNVEV (reference sequence). CDR3 amino acids: CASSLGGPTVNNSPLHF. Here the CDR3 DNA reads TGTGCCAGCAGTTTAGGGGGACCGACAGTTAATAATTCACCCCTCCACTTT.

The chain has TRBV24-1 and TRBJ2-1; D may be TRBD1 or TRBD2 (5 bases each). V was clipped by 7 bases and J by 7 bases, with 13 bases between them. CDR1 is KGHDR, CDR2 SFDVKD, per germline. The CDR3 runs 13 residues. This CDR3 reads CATSQGAPNEQFF. In DNA, the CDR3 is TGTGCCACCAGCCAGGGAGCCCCTAATGAGCAGTTCTTC.

This rearrangement joins TRBV10-2 to TRBJ2-2; 10 bases are a match to TRBD1. J gave up 0 bases and V 6 bases, and 1 base lay outside the gene matches. The CDR3 spans 15 residues. Germline loops: CDR1 WSHSY, CDR2 SAAADI. The CDR3 nucleotides read TGCGCCAGCAGGACAGGGGGCCCGAACACCGGGGAGCTGTTTTTT. Protein product: CASRTGGPNTGELFF.

The rearrangement links TRBV30 to TRBJ1-5; TRBD1 is a possible D gene (5 bases). CDR3 length: 14 residues. Germline lookup yields CDR1 GTSNPN and CDR2 SVGIG (reference sequence). V lost 3 bases to trimming and J lost 0 bases, with 9 bases between them. CDR3 sequence reads: CAWRGTSSNQPQHF. The CDR3 DNA reads TGTGCCTGGAGGGGGACGAGTAGCAATCAGCCCCAGCATTTT. Based on the CDR3 plus reference TRBV30 and TRBJ1-5, the full variable domain is SQTIHQWPATLVQPVGSPLSLECTVEGTSNPNLYWYRQAAGRGLQLLFYSVGIGQISSEVPQNLSASRPQDRQFILSSKKLLLSDSGFYLCAWRGTSSNQPQHFGDGTRLSIL.

The chain uses TRBV24-1 and TRBJ2-5; D remains unclear. Germline CDR1 is KGHDR and CDR2 is SFDVKD. This CDR3 has 12 amino acids. V lost 1 base, J lost 5 bases, and 4 bases lay in between. This chain's CDR3 is CATSDFLETQYF. The CDR3 DNA follows: TGTGCCACCAGTGATTTTTTGGAGACCCAGTACTTC.

The gene calls are TRBV7-9 and TRBJ1-4, with 12 nucleotides matching TRBD1. V gave up 4 bases and J gave up 0 bases; unmatched junction bases: 9. The CDR3 extends over 19 amino acids. Germline V gene sequence: CDR1 SEHNR, CDR2 FQNEAQ (reference sequence). This CDR3 reads CASSWPGQGAHATNEKLFF. The CDR3 nucleotides are TGTGCCAGCAGCTGGCCGGGACAGGGGGCCCACGCAACTAATGAAAAACTGTTTTTT.